A selection of T cell receptor beta chains follows, all from one sample in a study of regulatory T cells in long-lasting Graves disease. TCRdb itself ran the multiplex PCR reads through MiXCR, one entry per CDR3 protein. The sample contains some 330,000 distinct CDR3 sequences, about 11% of which appear only once. These same records also appear under a second study, on T cells in Graves' hyperthyroidism and ophthalmopathy.

Specimen: peripheral blood mononuclear cells (PBMCs), collected at new diagnosis, from a patient treated with antithyroid drugs. Receptors originate from a woman aged 18-35 years with Graves disease. Both conserved end residues are part of each CDR3. The order of the fields is J gene, D gene, V gene, clone size, CDR3 protein, CDR3 DNA. The D gene is left open where the match is weak. Clone size is shown for a subset of rows, as once, few, many or a class of expanded clone.

>TRBJ2-1|.|TRBV29-1|few
CSAETEQFF
TGCAGCGCCGAAACTGAGCAGTTCTTC
>TRBJ2-5|.|TRBV7-3|many
CASSLDRGPGETQYF
TGTGCCAGCAGCTTAGATCGAGGGCCCGGAGAGACCCAGTACTTC
>TRBJ2-1|.|TRBV7-2|many
CASSFTGTQLYNEQFF
TGTGCCAGCAGCTTTACCGGGACTCAACTTTACAATGAGCAGTTCTTC
>TRBJ2-1|.|TRBV4-1|.
CASSRGANEQFF
TGCGCCAGCAGCCGCGGGGCGAATGAGCAGTTCTTC
>TRBJ1-2|.|TRBV3-1|many
CASSQEAWGTGYTF
TGTGCCAGCAGCCAAGAGGCGTGGGGAACCGGCTACACCTTC
>TRBJ1-2|.|TRBV11-2|many
CASSRVNSPNYGYTF
TGTGCCAGCAGCCGCGTCAACTCCCCTAACTATGGCTACACCTTC
>TRBJ1-6|.|TRBV4-3|few
CASSQGPYEVSPLHF
TGCGCCAGCAGCCAAGGACCCTACGAGGTTTCACCCCTCCACTTT
>TRBJ1-2|TRBD1|TRBV5-8|.
CVSKSRRAGGSSNYGYTF
TGTGTCAGCAAAAGTCGAAGGGCAGGGGGCTCCTCTAACTATGGCTACACCTTC
>TRBJ1-1|TRBD1|TRBV5-6|few
CASSSDRGSTEAFF
TGTGCCAGCAGCTCTGACAGGGGTAGCACTGAAGCTTTCTTT
>TRBJ1-6|TRBD1|TRBV20-1|.
CSATTRGRRNSPLHF
TGCAGTGCCACAACTAGGGGGCGTCGTAATTCACCCCTCCACTTT
>TRBJ2-1|TRBD2|TRBV3-1|many
CASSHLGLADNEQFF
TGTGCCAGCAGCCATTTGGGACTAGCGGACAATGAGCAGTTCTTC
>TRBJ2-1|TRBD2|TRBV3-1|many
CASSQLLAGVGNEQFF
TGTGCCAGCAGCCAACTACTAGCGGGAGTTGGGAATGAGCAGTTCTTC
>TRBJ1-2|.|TRBV11-1|many
CASSFSLAGTGGYTF
TGTGCCAGCAGCTTTTCTCTAGCAGGAACAGGAGGCTACACCTTC
>TRBJ2-1|.|TRBV7-2|many
CASRDRSYNEQFF
TGTGCCAGCCGCGACAGGTCTTACAATGAGCAGTTCTTC
>TRBJ2-5|.|TRBV28|many
CASSVDVQETQYF
TGTGCCAGCAGTGTCGACGTACAAGAGACCCAGTACTTC
>TRBJ1-4|TRBD1|TRBV11-2|few
CASSGGRGLTSEKLFF
TGTGCCAGCAGCGGGGGCAGGGGGTTAACTAGTGAAAAACTGTTTTTT
>TRBJ1-6|.|TRBV28|.
CASRQLDSPLHF
TGTGCCAGCAGACAATTGGATTCACCCCTCCACTTT
>TRBJ2-7|TRBD2|TRBV11-2|many
CASSSTRTSGGPYEQYF
TGTGCCAGCAGCTCTACAAGGACTAGCGGAGGACCGTACGAGCAGTACTTC
>TRBJ2-1|TRBD2|TRBV28|many
CASSLMGLAAYNEQFF
TGTGCCAGCAGTTTAATGGGACTAGCGGCCTACAATGAGCAGTTCTTC
>TRBJ1-2|.|TRBV4-1|many
CASSRPGTRYGYTF
TGCGCCAGCAGCCGCCCAGGGACCAGGTATGGCTACACCTTC
>TRBJ1-5|.|TRBV20-1|many
CSARGALSQPQHF
TGCAGTGCTAGGGGGGCCCTTAGTCAGCCCCAGCATTTT
>TRBJ1-2|TRBD1|TRBV6-2/TRBV6-3|.
CASSWPGQGVPGYGYTF
TGTGCCAGCAGTTGGCCGGGACAGGGGGTCCCTGGCTATGGCTACACCTTC
>TRBJ2-1|.|TRBV5-1|.
CASRQLNSGYNEQFF
TGCGCCAGCAGACAGCTCAATTCAGGGTACAATGAGCAGTTCTTC
>TRBJ2-5|.|TRBV10-3|many
CAISESLETQYF
TGTGCCATCAGTGAGTCTTTGGAGACCCAGTACTTC
>TRBJ2-3|.|TRBV7-3|many
CASSLTPGADTQYF
TGTGCCAGCAGCTTAACCCCCGGGGCAGATACGCAGTATTTT
>TRBJ1-6|.|TRBV27|.
CASSGLDGLDNSPLHF
TGTGCCAGCAGTGGACTCGACGGCTTAGATAATTCACCCCTCCACTTT
>TRBJ2-5|TRBD2|TRBV7-2|many
CASSLTSGSETQYF
TGTGCCAGCAGCTTAACTAGCGGGAGTGAGACCCAGTACTTC
>TRBJ2-1|TRBD2|TRBV7-2|many
CASSRPWGLAGGIYNEQFF
TGTGCCAGCAGCCGCCCCTGGGGACTAGCGGGGGGGATTTACAATGAGCAGTTCTTC
>TRBJ2-4|.|TRBV7-2|few
CASSLRQNSNIQYF
TGTGCCAGCAGCTTACGACAAAACTCAAACATTCAGTACTTC
>TRBJ2-4|.|TRBV18|many
CASSPTSPAGLLSF
TGTGCCAGCTCACCTACCTCCCCAGCAGGGTTGCTATCCTTC
>TRBJ1-5|.|TRBV24-1|few
CATRGGEGNQPQHF
TGTGCCACTCGGGGGGGCGAAGGCAATCAGCCCCAGCATTTT
>TRBJ2-3|TRBD2|TRBV20-1|many
CSALTSGYTDTQYF
TGCAGTGCTTTGACTAGCGGCTACACAGATACGCAGTATTTT
>TRBJ1-2|.|TRBV7-9|few
CASSSLSGSTTLYGYTF
TGTGCCAGCAGCTCCCTCTCGGGATCTACGACACTCTATGGCTACACCTTC
>TRBJ2-3|TRBD2|TRBV10-3|many
CAVLAGSTDTQYF
TGTGCGGTCCTAGCGGGGAGCACAGATACGCAGTATTTT
>TRBJ2-1|.|TRBV24-1|many
CATSLLPGGRGSYNEQFF
TGTGCCACCAGTCTCCTCCCTGGTGGCAGGGGCTCCTACAATGAGCAGTTCTTC
>TRBJ1-5|TRBD1|TRBV11-2|many
CASSLVNGLALTGGCDQPQHF
TGTGCCAGCAGCTTAGTGAATGGGCTGGCCCTTACAGGGGGCTGTGATCAGCCCCAGCATTTT
>TRBJ1-2|.|TRBV15|.
CATSRDQYGYTF
TGTGCCACCAGCAGAGACCAGTATGGCTACACCTTC
>TRBJ2-7|TRBD1|TRBV2|many
CASSRDRVRVEQYF
TGTGCCAGCAGTCGGGACAGGGTAAGGGTAGAGCAGTACTTC
>TRBJ2-1|TRBD1|TRBV6-2/TRBV6-3|few
CASRQQQDRRNEQFF
TGTGCCAGCAGACAACAGCAGGACAGGAGGAATGAGCAGTTCTTC
>TRBJ1-5|TRBD1|TRBV6-2/TRBV6-3|many
CASSYGTEVFPQHF
TGTGCCAGCAGTTACGGGACAGAAGTTTTCCCCCAGCATTTT
>TRBJ2-5|TRBD2|TRBV4-1|few
CASSQVGGAGTQETQYF
TGCGCCAGCAGCCAAGTCGGAGGAGCGGGGACCCAAGAGACCCAGTACTTC
>TRBJ2-3|.|TRBV7-2|many
CASSSLRDLRDTQYF
TGTGCCAGCAGCTCGCTCCGGGACTTAAGGGATACGCAGTATTTT
>TRBJ2-2|.|TRBV5-1|.
CASSLLLGPGELFF
TGCGCCAGCAGCTTGCTGCTAGGTCCCGGGGAGCTGTTTTTT
>TRBJ1-1|.|TRBV7-9|many
CASSHPVLYTEAFF
TGTGCCAGCAGCCATCCGGTTCTGTACACTGAAGCTTTCTTT
>TRBJ2-1|.|TRBV3-1|once
CASSQVHKNEQFF
TGTGCCAGCAGCCAAGTCCACAAAAATGAGCAGTTCTTC
>TRBJ2-1|TRBD1|TRBV7-2|many
CASSLVPRDRRYLNEQFF
TGTGCCAGCAGCTTAGTCCCGAGGGACAGGCGTTACCTAAATGAGCAGTTCTTC
>TRBJ2-4|.|TRBV4-1|many
CASSQGAVPGRVIQNIQYF
TGCGCCAGCAGCCAAGGGGCAGTCCCGGGACGAGTTATCCAAAACATTCAGTACTTC
>TRBJ1-2|.|TRBV7-2|many
CASRGVHEGYTF
TGTGCCAGCAGAGGGGTACACGAAGGCTACACCTTC
>TRBJ1-1|TRBD1|TRBV6-5|many
CASSYPNRGEAFF
TGTGCCAGCAGTTACCCCAACAGGGGGGAAGCTTTCTTT